These 8 T cell receptor beta chains were sequenced from one sample in a study of shared clonotypes between healthy human individuals. Generated by immunoSEQ multiplex PCR, the TCRdb table keeps only in-frame clones and is missing some. The data contain more than 1,200,000 clones, approximately 98.5% of them singletons. Sequencing used naive CD4+ T cells sorted from blood. Subset indicated: CD45RA+ positively selected. These TCRs come from a young man in good health.

This chain connects TRBV6-1 to TRBJ1-2, with D perhaps matching TRBD1 (6 bases). V lost 7 bases, J lost 8 bases, and 20 bases lay in between. This CDR3 spans 14 amino acids. Germline V gene sequence: CDR1 MNHNS, CDR2 SASEGT. CDR3 region: CASISPPGAGGYTF. In nucleotides, the CDR3 is TGTGCCAGCATCTCCCCCCCGGGGGCGGGAGGCTACACCTTC.

Comment on this clone: This specimen includes other DNA sequences encoding the same CDR3. The chain uses TRBV18 and TRBJ2-7; 13 bases are a match to TRBD2. The CDR3 has 15 amino acids. V was pared by 6 bases and J by 3 bases, with 5 bases of the junction left unmatched. CDR1 and CDR2 (germline): KGHSH, LQKENI. CDR3 nucleotides: TGTGCCAGCTCGCCCAGGACTAGCGGGAGCTACGAGCAGTACTTC. Translation: CASSPRTSGSYEQYF.

The chain carries TRBV15 and TRBJ1-4; D might be TRBD1 (5 bases). The CDR3 extends over 15 amino acids. Germline assignment: CDR1 LNHNV and CDR2 YYDKDF (reference sequence). The ends were cut back, 1 base at V and 7 bases at J, with 13 bases in the middle. The CDR3 DNA follows: TGTGCCACCAGCAGAGTCGGGGGAGTGAGTGAAAAACTGTTTTTT. Its protein product is CATSRVGGVSEKLFF. Full variable domain (outside the CDR3, taken from reference TRBV15 and TRBJ1-4): DAMVIQNPRYQVTQFGKPVTLSCSQTLNHNVMYWYQQKSSQAPKLLFHYYDKDFNNEADTPDNFQSRRPNTSFCFLDIRSPGLGDTAMYLCATSRVGGVSEKLFFGSGTQLSVL.

The CDR3 sequence is CASSLSGVLAGVAGELFF. CDR3 coding DNA: TGTGCCAGCAGTTTAAGTGGGGTTCTAGCGGGAGTAGCTGGGGAGCTGTTTTTT. This rearrangement joins TRBV28 to TRBJ2-2; TRBD2 matches 10 bases. Losses at the gene ends were 2 bases for V and 8 bases for J; bases not matched to a gene: 14. The CDR3 spans 18 residues. Germline CDR1 and CDR2: MDHEN and SYDVKM.

The rearrangement joins TRBV29-1 to TRBJ2-5, with TRBD1 identical over 9 bases. The germline V gene has CDR1 SQVTM and CDR2 ANQGSEA. The CDR3 runs to 12 residues. With 6 bases clipped from V and 3 bases from J, the junction kept 2 bases outside the gene matches. The CDR3 spells CSVDRGEETQYF. CDR3 DNA sequence: TGCAGCGTGGACAGGGGCGAAGAGACCCAGTACTTC.

The chain couples TRBV2 to TRBJ2-3; 8 nucleotides align to TRBD2. The CDR3 sequence is 15 residues long. The J segment lost 3 bases and the V segment lost 6 bases, leaving 8 bases of the junction unmatched. Germline V CDR1 and CDR2: SNHLY, FYNNEI. CDR3 loop: CASRIGLAETDTQYF. The CDR3 DNA is TGTGCCAGCAGAATCGGACTAGCAGAAACAGATACGCAGTATTTT.

This clone was observed a single time. This chain uses TRBV7-2 with TRBJ1-2, with 8 bases identical to TRBD1. J gave up 8 bases and V 2 bases, and 7 bases lay outside the gene matches. CDR3 size: 14 residues. Per the germline V gene, CDR1 is SGHTA and CDR2 is FQGNSA. The CDR3 protein is CASSLRQGFRGYTF. CDR3 bases: TGTGCCAGCAGCTTAAGACAGGGGTTTCGCGGCTACACCTTC.

This clone was detected only once. The chain joins TRBV5-5 to TRBJ2-3, with D uncertain. CDR3 length: 15 amino acids. Germline values: CDR1 SGHKS, CDR2 YYEKEE (reference sequence). V lost 0 bases to trimming and J lost 6 bases, with 14 bases between them. Here the CDR3 DNA reads TGTGCCAGCAGCTTGGATTTCGGCCTCGTGGATACGCAGTATTTT. Translation: CASSLDFGLVDTQYF.